A single T cell receptor beta chain is shown here with its context. Its cognate antigen has yet to be identified. No much larger clone exists at a distance of one base, and base qualities are not known. Healthy HIV-negative adults with no recently reported acute infections or vaccinations were included as donors. Every donor was a Caucasian adult residing in Nashville, Tennessee, USA. CD4+ T cells were enriched by magnetic negative selection, after which naive cells were positively selected on CD45RA and the negative fraction was taken as the memory subset. After blood collection by leukapheresis, PBMCs were isolated using Ficoll-Histopaque density gradient centrifugation and then cryopreserved in the vapor phase of liquid nitrogen. Analytical flow cytometry was used to check the purity and quantity of every magnetically sorted T cell population. From each sorted fraction, genomic DNA was isolated and quantified by UV absorbance on a Nanodrop 2000c.

This entry is derived from a study of shared clonotypes between healthy human individuals (dated by TCRdb to about 2020). Background for the entire study: The cohort comprised two women and a few men aged 18 to 49 years. For each donor, CD4 naive and CD4 memory were each run on three plates, CD8 naive on two plates, and CD8 memory on one plate. To estimate repertoire size and how much clonotypes are shared between individuals, the study performed deep sequencing of blood TCR repertoires from roughly five healthy adults. Different laboratories and diverse techniques were used to prepare libraries and sequence TCR repertoires, to increase sequencing depth and limit assay-specific biases. Each donor's leukapheresis produced roughly between roughly 0.94 and 9.5 billion PBMCs. Findings and caveats that apply to the study as a whole: Rarefaction of sorted-subset datasets indicated incomplete sequencing despite the large sequencing depth. Pairwise subsampling indicated that sequencing depth was expected to affect the degree of clonotype sharing among donors. Only blood was sampled, and tissue TCR repertoires likely differ from those in blood. Estimated clonotype richness was generally larger for naive than for memory subsets. Approximately 5% of naive CD4, 3% to 4% of naive CD8, approximately 2% of memory CD4, and 0.4% of memory CD8 clonotypes were shared across several donors. Clonotypes shared by all four sorted-subset donors showed higher generation probabilities than non-shared clonotypes. Because the study included a small number of donors, the genetic and exposure-history diversity represented was limited.

For CDR1 and CDR2, the germline V gene (reference sequence) lists LNHNV and YYDKDF. Relative to germline, V is 4 bases shorter and J is 2 bases shorter, with 9 bases between their ends. Including the terminal cysteine and phenylalanine, the CDR3 comprises 13 residues. The CDR3 DNA has 39 bases and is translated from base 1. Using the deep immunoSEQ assay, multiplex PCR amplified TCR CDR3 regions from genomic DNA. For each cell subset, the extracted genomic DNA was distributed evenly across all wells of several immunoSEQ 96-well plates, and each plate served as one replicate. Each replicate PCR for sorted subsets received about 180 ng genomic DNA, equal to about 30,000 T cell genomes. Purified libraries were quantified with a Qubit 3.0 fluorometer, sized on a Bioanalyzer 2100, and re-quantified with the KAPA Library Quantification kit. A separate single-read 150-cycle Illumina NextSeq 550 flow cell was used to sequence each immunoSEQ 96-well plate. As for the authors' bioinformatics: The immunoSEQ output contained only junctional sequences without quality scores, so filtering could not match that applied to full-length reads. To assign V/J genes and CDR3, sequences were annotated using PyIR, a Python wrapper for IgBLAST v1.9, with IMGT germline references. Reads were filtered out if the reads had weak V/J assignments (E-value above 1e-6), no CDR3, stop codons, out-of-frame junctions, or ambiguous translated residues. V3J clonotypes were defined as sequences sharing an identical inferred V gene, J gene, and CDR3 amino acid sequence. Percentage overlap between repertoires was calculated by dividing the number of shared unique clonotypes by the size of the smaller repertoire. Richness of each repertoire was evaluated using RTK rarefaction, the Chao1 estimator, and Recon v2.1 estimates of unobserved clonotypes. For all TCRbeta clonotypes obtained by the gDNA method from a few donors, generation probabilities were computed with OLGA. Entries here come from immuneACCESS through TCRdb and include only in-frame sequences with V and J called. Some clones fail to appear in such tables; in the studies checked, an unresolved V gene covers under half of the shortfall, and the cause of the remainder is unknown. The DNA was the basis for D and trimming; V, J and clone size are from that table. The sample records around 980,000 clones, more than 75% of which are singletons. 0.5% to 0.65% of the sample rests with the top ten.

Sequencing was performed on memory CD4+ T cells from PBMCs. The label giving this sample's cell subset or site can be read as: CD45RA-negative fraction. The chain is made from TRBV15 and TRBJ2-7; possibly the D gene is TRBD1, per 5 matching bases. The sequence derives from a man younger than 35 in good health. Some clones in this sample may be carry-over from other donors' samples. The bases are TGTGCCACCAGCACGACAGCTACCTACGAGCAGTACTTC. Translated, it gives CATSTTATYEQYF.